Following are 4 T cell receptor beta chains from one sample sequenced in a study of technical replicates of blood from a few donors. Produced via immunoSEQ multiplex PCR; TCRdb's table is partial and in-frame only. The sample contains 50,000 or so clones, 92% of which appear only once. Source material: PBMCs. These receptors were collected from a human donor in good health. Some clones in this sample may be carry-over from other donors' samples.

The chain is built from TRBV19 and TRBJ2-7; possibly TRBD1 for D (6 bases). This CDR3 is 16 amino acids long. Germline values: CDR1 LNHDA, CDR2 SQIVND (reference sequence). The germline V and J ends were trimmed by 5 bases and 1 base, with 18 bases remaining between them. CDR3 loop: CASSSRWQGSSYEQYF. CDR3 DNA sequence: TGTGCCAGTAGTTCTCGATGGCAGGGGTCATCCTACGAGCAGTACTTC.

Only a few counts were recorded for this clone. The chain employs TRBV5-3 and TRBJ2-7; 13 bases match TRBD2. TRBV5-3 is reported as an ORF; its role is uncertain. Unmatched junction bases numbered 9, after V lost 5 bases and J lost 4 bases. The CDR3 extends over 16 amino acids. This CDR3 reads CARSNLGLAGAYEQYF. CDR3 nucleotides: TGTGCCAGAAGTAATCTCGGACTAGCGGGAGCATACGAGCAGTACTTC.

V and J are TRBV29-1 and TRBJ2-3; possible D gene TRBD2, 6 bases. This CDR3 contains 14 residues. Germline values: CDR1 SQVTM, CDR2 ANQGSEA. Deletions cut 5 bases from V and 2 bases from J, with 14 bases between. CDR3 bases: TGCAGCGTTCGCCTAGCGATGAACACAGATACGCAGTATTTT. Translating it yields CSVRLAMNTDTQYF.

The rearrangement uses TRBV5-1 and TRBJ2-3; 11 bases are a match to TRBD2. Per germline, CDR1 SGHRS and CDR2 YFSETQ. This CDR3 has 15 amino acids. The V gene end was trimmed by 2 bases and the J gene end by 4 bases; junction bases not matched to a gene: 3. CDR3: CASSLPSGGSDTQYF. DNA for the CDR3: TGCGCCAGCAGCTTACCTAGCGGGGGGTCAGATACGCAGTATTTT.